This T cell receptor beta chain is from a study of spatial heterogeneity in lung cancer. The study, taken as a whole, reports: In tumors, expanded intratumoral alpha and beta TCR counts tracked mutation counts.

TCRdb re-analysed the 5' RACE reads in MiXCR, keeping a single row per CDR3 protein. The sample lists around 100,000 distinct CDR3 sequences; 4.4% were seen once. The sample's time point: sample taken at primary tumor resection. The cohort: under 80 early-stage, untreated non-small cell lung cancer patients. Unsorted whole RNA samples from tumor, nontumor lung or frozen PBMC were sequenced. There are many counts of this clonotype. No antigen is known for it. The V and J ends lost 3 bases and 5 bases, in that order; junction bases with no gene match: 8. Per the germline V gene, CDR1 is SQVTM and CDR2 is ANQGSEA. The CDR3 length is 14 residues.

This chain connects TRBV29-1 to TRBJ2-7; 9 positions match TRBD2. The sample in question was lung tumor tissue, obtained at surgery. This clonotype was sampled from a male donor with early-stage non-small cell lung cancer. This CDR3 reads CSVERAGGSHEQYF. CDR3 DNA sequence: TGCAGCGTTGAGCGAGCGGGAGGATCCCACGAGCAGTACTTC.